The 17 T cell receptor beta chains in this list originate from one sample, sequenced in a study of blood T cell repertoires in COVID-19. TCRdb keeps only in-frame clones here, not all; method: immunoSEQ multiplex PCR. The sample has under 450,000 clones, around 88% seen once. The sample comprised peripheral blood. These receptors were obtained from an older woman with COVID-19, enrolled during active disease.

The sample holds many counts of this clone. The gene calls are TRBV5-4 and TRBJ1-4, with 7 bases aligning to TRBD1. Germline assignment: CDR1 SGHNT and CDR2 YYREEE (reference sequence). With 4 bases clipped from V and 1 base from J, the junction kept 1 base outside the gene matches. This CDR3 is built from 14 residues. The CDR3 protein is CASSRQGTNEKLFF. Written as DNA, the CDR3 is TGTGCCAGCAGCCGACAGGGAACTAATGAAAAACTGTTTTTT. The variable domain in full, completed from reference TRBV5-4 and TRBJ1-4, reads ETGVTQSPTHLIKTRGQQVTLRCSSQSGHNTVSWYQQALGQGPQFIFQYYREEENGRGNFPPRFSGLQFPNYSSELNVNALELDDSALYLCASSRQGTNEKLFFGSGTQLSVL.

This chain uses TRBV11-3 with TRBJ2-3, with TRBD2 identical over 11 bases. Germline assignment: CDR1 SGHNT and CDR2 YENEEA. V trimming: 3 bases; J trimming: 0 bases; junction bases outside the gene matches: 2. CDR3 length: 16 residues. In nucleotides, the CDR3 is TGTGCCAGCAGCTTTAGCGGGGGGGGAAGCACAGATACGCAGTATTTT. It translates to CASSFSGGGSTDTQYF.

The V call is TRBV11-3, the J call TRBJ2-1; possible D gene TRBD1, 5 bases. Germline CDR1 is SGHNT and CDR2 is YENEEA. Trimming left V 6 bases short and J 4 bases short, with 19 bases between. CDR3 length equals 16 residues. CDR3 in amino acids: CASSPLGPGKYNEQFF. DNA for the CDR3: TGTGCCAGCAGTCCCCTCGGGCCAGGGAAGTACAATGAGCAGTTCTTC.

Comment on this clone: The same CDR3 arises from other DNA sequences in this sample as well. V is TRBV19 and J is TRBJ2-7; D is ambiguous. This CDR3 contains 11 residues. Between the trimmed V and J ends, which lost 5 bases and 2 bases, there was a span of 4 bases. From germline, CDR1 is LNHDA and CDR2 SQIVND (reference sequence). The CDR3 region is CASSQAYEQYF. The CDR3 coding sequence is TGTGCCAGTAGTCAGGCCTACGAGCAGTACTTC.

The chain joins TRBV18 to TRBJ1-4, with D perhaps TRBD1 (6 bases). This CDR3 contains 13 residues. Germline V lookup: CDR1 KGHSH, CDR2 LQKENI. Trimming stripped 6 bases from V and 5 bases from J, with 10 bases between. DNA of the CDR3: TGTGCCAGCTCCAGGGGAATGAATGAAAAACTGTTTTTT. Its protein is CASSRGMNEKLFF.

This chain uses TRBV7-9 with TRBJ2-2; 9 nucleotides align to TRBD1. The germline V gene has CDR1 SEHNR and CDR2 FQNEAQ (reference sequence). V lost 8 bases and J lost 7; bases outside the gene matches: 11. This CDR3 comprises 15 residues. CDR3: CASLLLTGGGGELFF. As DNA, the CDR3 is TGTGCCAGCCTCCTGCTCACAGGGGGCGGCGGGGAGCTGTTTTTT.

V gene TRBV6-2 or TRBV6-3 combines with J gene TRBJ2-1; TRBD1 agrees at 8 bases. J was trimmed by 7 bases and V by 0 bases; bases with no gene match: 11. Germline V lookup: CDR1 MNHEY, CDR2 SVGEGT. This CDR3 region has 17 residues. CDR3 sequence (DNA): TGTGCCAGCAGTTACTCCGTGCCCCGGACAGGGACTAATGAGCAGTTCTTC. Its protein is CASSYSVPRTGTNEQFF.

This rearrangement joins TRBV5-1 to TRBJ1-1, with D possibly TRBD1 on 5 matching bases. CDR1 and CDR2 (germline): SGHRS, YFSETQ. CDR3 length equals 15 residues. V was shortened by 1 base and J by 5 bases, with 15 bases between the two germline ends. The CDR3, as DNA: TGCGCCAGCAGCTTGCAGTCCGGGGGAAAAACTGAAGCTTTCTTT. Translation gives CASSLQSGGKTEAFF.

The gene calls are TRBV9 and TRBJ1-5; TRBD1 is a possible D gene (6 bases). Germline CDR1 reads SGDLS; CDR2 reads YYNGEE. Deletions cut 4 bases from V and 7 bases from J, with 24 bases between. The CDR3 spans 17 residues. CDR3 sequence (DNA): TGTGCCAGCAGCCCTCTCGAACGACGCGAGGGGGAACAGCCCCAGCATTTT. Its translation: CASSPLERREGEQPQHF.

The chain has TRBV30 and TRBJ2-2; tentatively, D is TRBD2 (5 bases). Germline values: CDR1 GTSNPN, CDR2 SVGIG (reference sequence). The V end lost 2 bases, the J end lost 0 bases, and 7 bases lay between the germline ends. The CDR3 loop spans 14 amino acids. The CDR3 DNA sequence: TGTGCCTGGAGTAGGGAGCCGAACACCGGGGAGCTGTTTTTT. This sequence encodes CAWSREPNTGELFF.

The J gene is TRBJ2-7, the V gene TRBV23-1, with a possible D match to TRBD1 (7 bases). TRBV23-1 falls under the ORF class, with uncertain function. Trimming removed 0 bases at V and 7 bases at J, with 25 bases between. The CDR3 has 18 amino acids. CDR3: CASSQSNGTDTSLREQYF. CDR3 nucleotides: TGCGCCAGCAGTCAATCGAATGGGACAGATACTAGCTTACGAGAGCAGTACTTC.

This clone was seen more than once but under ten times. The V gene is TRBV5-1, the J gene TRBJ2-1; tentative D call: TRBD2 (6 bases). The V gene lost 2 bases and the J gene lost 8 bases, with 8 bases spanning the gap. The length of the CDR3 is 12 residues. The germline gives CDR1 SGHRS, CDR2 YFSETQ. The CDR3 protein is CASSFPGDEQFF. In DNA, the CDR3 is TGCGCCAGCAGCTTTCCGGGAGATGAGCAGTTCTTC.

The J gene is TRBJ1-2, the V gene TRBV2; TRBD1 matches at 7 bases. This CDR3 has 12 amino acids. Germline loops: CDR1 SNHLY, CDR2 FYNNEI. After removal of 6 bases from V and 4 bases from J, the junction contained 2 bases not matched to a gene. CDR3 bases: TGTGCCAGCAGGGGGACAGTCTATGGCTACACCTTC. Protein sequence: CASRGTVYGYTF. The entire variable domain, with the rest obtained from reference TRBV2 and TRBJ1-2, is as follows: EPEVTQTPSHQVTQMGQEVILRCVPISNHLYFYWYRQILGQKVEFLVSFYNNEISEKSEIFDDQFSVERPDGSNFTLKIRSTKLEDSAMYFCASRGTVYGYTFGSGTRLTVV.

The gene calls are TRBV5-4 and TRBJ2-5; 7 bases align to TRBD2. The germline CDR1 and CDR2 sequences are SGHNT and YYREEE (reference sequence). The CDR3 spans 14 residues. After removal of 0 bases from V and 3 bases from J, the junction contained 2 bases not matched to a gene. CDR3 coding DNA: TGTGCCAGCAGCTTGGAGCTAGCGGAAGAGACCCAGTACTTC. It is translated as CASSLELAEETQYF.

CDR3 loop: CASSPQVLREKLFF. The CDR3 bases are TGTGCCAGCAGTCCACAGGTCTTGAGGGAAAAACTGTTTTTT. The chain recombines TRBV7-9 with TRBJ1-4; D is perhaps TRBD1 (5 bases). The CDR3 totals 14 residues. The V and J ends lost 6 bases and 8 bases respectively, with 16 bases between them. The germline V gene has CDR1 SEHNR and CDR2 FQNEAQ (reference sequence).

The V gene is TRBV30, the J gene TRBJ2-4; tentative D call: TRBD1 (6 bases). Trimming cost V 5 bases and J 9 bases, with 26 bases left between them. Germline CDR1 GTSNPN, CDR2 SVGIG (reference sequence). This CDR3 region has 16 residues. Here the CDR3 reads CAWPSLQGSGKRIQYF. In DNA form, the CDR3 reads TGTGCCTGGCCCTCCCTACAGGGATCGGGCAAACGCATTCAGTACTTC.

This clone was picked up one time. The chain carries TRBV5-1 and TRBJ2-7; 9 bases are a match to TRBD2. The J segment lost 3 bases and the V segment lost 2 bases, leaving 3 bases of the junction unmatched. CDR1 and CDR2 from the germline V gene are SGHRS and YFSETQ. This CDR3 comprises 14 residues. CDR3 sequence (DNA): TGCGCCAGCAGCTTCGGTAGCGGGGGCTACGAGCAGTACTTC. As protein: CASSFGSGGYEQYF.